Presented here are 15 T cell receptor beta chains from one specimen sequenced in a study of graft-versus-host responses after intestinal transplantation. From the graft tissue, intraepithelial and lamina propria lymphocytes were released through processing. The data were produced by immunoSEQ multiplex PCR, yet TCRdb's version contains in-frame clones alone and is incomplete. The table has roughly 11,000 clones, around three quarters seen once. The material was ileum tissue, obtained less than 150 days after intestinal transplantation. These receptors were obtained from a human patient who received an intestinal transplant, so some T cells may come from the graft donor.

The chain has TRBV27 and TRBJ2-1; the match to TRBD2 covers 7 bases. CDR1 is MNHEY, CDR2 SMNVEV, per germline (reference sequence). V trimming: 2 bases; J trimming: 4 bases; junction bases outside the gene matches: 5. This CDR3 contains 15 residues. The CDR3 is CASSLGGSSYNEQFF. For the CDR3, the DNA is TGTGCCAGCAGTTTAGGCGGGAGCTCGTACAATGAGCAGTTCTTC.

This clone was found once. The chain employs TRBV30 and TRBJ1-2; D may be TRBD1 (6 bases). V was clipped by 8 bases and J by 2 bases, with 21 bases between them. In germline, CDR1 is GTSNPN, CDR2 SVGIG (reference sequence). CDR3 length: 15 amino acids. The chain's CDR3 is CALRRSQGRNYGYTF. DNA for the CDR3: TGTGCCCTTCGCCGTTCACAGGGACGGAACTATGGCTACACCTTC.

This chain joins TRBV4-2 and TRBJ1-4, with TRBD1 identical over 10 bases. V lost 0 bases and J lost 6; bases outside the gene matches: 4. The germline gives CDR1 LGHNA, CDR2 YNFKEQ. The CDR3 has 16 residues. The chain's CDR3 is CASSQDGGTGDEKLFF. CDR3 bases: TGTGCCAGCAGCCAAGATGGGGGGACAGGGGATGAAAAACTGTTTTTT.

CDR3 sequence reads: CASSRDRGMSQETQYF. The DNA for the CDR3 is TGTGCCAGCAGTAGGGACAGGGGGATGAGCCAAGAGACCCAGTACTTC. The chain carries TRBV27 and TRBJ2-5, with 11 nucleotides matching TRBD1. CDR3 length: 16 residues. V dropped 5 bases and J dropped 1; count of bases not matched to a gene: 6. The germline gives CDR1 MNHEY, CDR2 SMNVEV (reference sequence).

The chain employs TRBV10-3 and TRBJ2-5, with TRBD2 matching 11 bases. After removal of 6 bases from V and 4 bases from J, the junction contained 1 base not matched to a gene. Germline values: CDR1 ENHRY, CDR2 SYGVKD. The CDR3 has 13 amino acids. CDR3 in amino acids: CAIRGTSGETQYF. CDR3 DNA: TGTGCCATCAGAGGGACTAGCGGAGAGACCCAGTACTTC.

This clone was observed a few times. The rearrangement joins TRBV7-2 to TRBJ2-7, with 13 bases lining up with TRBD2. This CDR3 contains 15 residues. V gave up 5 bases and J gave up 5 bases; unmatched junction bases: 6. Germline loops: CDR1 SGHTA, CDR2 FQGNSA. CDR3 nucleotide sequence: TGTGCCAGCAGCGTAAGACTAGCGGGGGGCCACGAGCAGTACTTC. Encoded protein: CASSVRLAGGHEQYF. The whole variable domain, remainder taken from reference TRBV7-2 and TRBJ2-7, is GAGVSQSPSNKVTEKGKDVELRCDPISGHTALYWYRQSLGQGLEFLIYFQGNSAPDKSGLPSDRFSAERTGGSVSTLTIQRTQQEDSAVYLCASSVRLAGGHEQYFGPGTRLTVT.

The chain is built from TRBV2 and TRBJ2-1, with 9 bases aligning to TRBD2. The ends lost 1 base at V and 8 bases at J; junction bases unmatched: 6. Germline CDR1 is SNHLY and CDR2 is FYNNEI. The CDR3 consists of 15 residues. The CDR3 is CASSEGSGRGYEQFF. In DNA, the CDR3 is TGTGCCAGCAGTGAAGGTAGCGGGAGAGGGTATGAGCAGTTCTTC. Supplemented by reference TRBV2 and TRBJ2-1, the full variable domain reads EPEVTQTPSHQVTQMGQEVILRCVPISNHLYFYWYRQILGQKVEFLVSFYNNEISEKSEIFDDQFSVERPDGSNFTLKIRSTKLEDSAMYFCASSEGSGRGYEQFFGPGTRLTVL.

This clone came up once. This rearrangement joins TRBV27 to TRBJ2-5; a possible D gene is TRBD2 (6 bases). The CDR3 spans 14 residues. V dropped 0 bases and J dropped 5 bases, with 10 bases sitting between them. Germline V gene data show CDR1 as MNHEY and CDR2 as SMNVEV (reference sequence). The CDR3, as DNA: TGTGCCAGCAGTTTATCGCGGGGATTGGAGACCCAGTACTTC. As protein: CASSLSRGLETQYF.

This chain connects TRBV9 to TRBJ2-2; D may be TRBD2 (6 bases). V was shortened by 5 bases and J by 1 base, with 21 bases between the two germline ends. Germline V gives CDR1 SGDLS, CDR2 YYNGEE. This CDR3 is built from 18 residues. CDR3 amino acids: CASSLPLGLQQNTGELFF. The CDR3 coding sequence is TGTGCCAGCAGTCTCCCACTGGGACTCCAACAGAACACCGGGGAGCTGTTTTTT.

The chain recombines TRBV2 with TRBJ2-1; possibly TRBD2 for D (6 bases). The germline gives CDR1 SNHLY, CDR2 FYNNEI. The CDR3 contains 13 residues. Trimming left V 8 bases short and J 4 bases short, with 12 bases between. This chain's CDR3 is CASRRGQYNEQFF. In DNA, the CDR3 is TGTGCCAGCCGGCGGGGTCAATACAATGAGCAGTTCTTC. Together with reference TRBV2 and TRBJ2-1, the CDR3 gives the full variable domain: EPEVTQTPSHQVTQMGQEVILRCVPISNHLYFYWYRQILGQKVEFLVSFYNNEISEKSEIFDDQFSVERPDGSNFTLKIRSTKLEDSAMYFCASRRGQYNEQFFGPGTRLTVL.

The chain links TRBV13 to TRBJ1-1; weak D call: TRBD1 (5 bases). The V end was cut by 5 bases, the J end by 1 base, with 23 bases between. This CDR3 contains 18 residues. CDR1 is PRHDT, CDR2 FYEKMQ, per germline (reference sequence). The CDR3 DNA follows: TGTGCCAGCAGCCCGACGGTGTCGGCTAGAAGGGGGAACACTGAAGCTTTCTTT. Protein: CASSPTVSARRGNTEAFF.

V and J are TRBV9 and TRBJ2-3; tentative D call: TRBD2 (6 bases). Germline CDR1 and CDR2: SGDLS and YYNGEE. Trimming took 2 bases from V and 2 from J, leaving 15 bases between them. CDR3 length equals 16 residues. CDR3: CASSVSGAGDTDTQYF. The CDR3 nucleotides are TGTGCCAGCAGCGTTTCTGGAGCGGGCGACACAGATACGCAGTATTTT. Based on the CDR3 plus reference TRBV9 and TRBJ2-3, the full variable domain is DSGVTQTPKHLITATGQRVTLRCSPRSGDLSVYWYQQSLDQGLQFLIQYYNGEERAKGNILERFSAQQFPDLHSELNLSSLELGDSALYFCASSVSGAGDTDTQYFGPGTRLTVL.

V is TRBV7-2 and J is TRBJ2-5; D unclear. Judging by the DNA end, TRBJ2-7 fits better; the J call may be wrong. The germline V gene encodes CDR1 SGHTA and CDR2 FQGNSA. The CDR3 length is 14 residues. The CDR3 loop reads CASSLAVVVNEQYF. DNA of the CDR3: TGTGCCAGCAGCTTAGCTGTGGTTGTCAACGAGCAGTACTTC.

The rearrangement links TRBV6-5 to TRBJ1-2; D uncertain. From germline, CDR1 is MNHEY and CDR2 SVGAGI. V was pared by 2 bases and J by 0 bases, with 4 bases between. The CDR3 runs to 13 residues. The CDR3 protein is CASSYNSNYGYTF. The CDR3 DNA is TGTGCCAGCAGTTACAACTCTAACTATGGCTACACCTTC.

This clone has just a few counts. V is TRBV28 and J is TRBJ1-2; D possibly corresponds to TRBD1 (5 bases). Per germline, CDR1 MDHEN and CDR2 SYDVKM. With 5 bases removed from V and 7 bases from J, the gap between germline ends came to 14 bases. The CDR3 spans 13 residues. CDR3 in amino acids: CASSPGHISGYTF. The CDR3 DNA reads TGTGCCAGCAGTCCAGGACATATCTCTGGCTACACCTTC.